These 6 T cell receptor beta chains originate from one sample sequenced in a study of tumor-infiltrating lymphocytes in primary liver carcinoma. For each extraction, RNA and DNA were obtained together from around 20-30 mg of unsorted bulk tissue. With a constant-region primer, TCR beta cDNA was made from 500 ng of total RNA. Each TCR beta library was derived from three nested multiplex PCR rounds that employed slightly modified ARM-PCR. A C-beta reverse primer was combined with TRBV1-TRBV30 forward primers in the first two PCR rounds, and each round had approximately 10 cycles. A single record per CDR3 protein comes from TCRdb applying MiXCR to the multiplex PCR reads. This repertoire shows 55,000 to 70,000 distinct CDR3 sequences, about two thirds found once; its top ten account for approximately 50%. The source material was liver tumor tissue from sampling region 2. Subset reported: tumor region T2, inferior pole. These receptors all stem from a man aged 40-49 years with primary liver carcinoma and hepatitis B virus infection.

This clonotype was detected ten times or more. The chain carries TRBV29-1 and TRBJ2-7; 7 positions agree with TRBD1. Germline-derived CDR1 and CDR2 are SQVTM and ANQGSEA. Germline trimming cut 7 bases from V and 1 base from J; bases unmatched to any gene: 7. The CDR3 runs to 13 residues. The CDR3 sequence: CSAWTGPSYEQYF. CDR3 DNA: TGCAGCGCCTGGACAGGTCCTTCCTACGAGCAGTACTTC.

This clonotype was counted only a few times. A read error is possible here, since a much larger clone lies one base away. The chain combines TRBV29-1 with TRBJ1-1; the D is unclear. The CDR3 loop spans 10 amino acids. Germline CDR1 reads SQVTM; CDR2 reads ANQGSEA. V was shortened by 6 bases and J by 3 bases, with 5 bases between the two germline ends. CDR3 loop: CSVRDTEAFF. CDR3 bases: TGCAGCGTGCGGGACACTGAAGCTTTCTTT.

The chain has TRBV6-5 and TRBJ2-3; D might be TRBD1 (6 bases). Germline V gene sequence: CDR1 MNHEY, CDR2 SVGAGI. Trimming took off 2 bases at V and 7 bases at J, with 16 bases between the two ends. The CDR3 has 15 amino acids. CDR3 nucleotides: TGTGCCAGCAGTTACCTCCATCCAGGGACATATACGCAGTATTTT. Translating gives CASSYLHPGTYTQYF.

This clonotype was counted at least ten times. This chain uses TRBV29-1 with TRBJ2-2, with 10 bases identical to TRBD1. This CDR3 has 15 residues. V lost 7 bases to trimming and J lost 3 bases; unmatched junction nucleotides: 8. In germline, CDR1 is SQVTM, CDR2 ANQGSEA. CDR3 nucleotide sequence: TGCAGCGCAAGGACAGGGGGAGGTTACACCGGGGAGCTGTTTTTT. This gives the protein CSARTGGGYTGELFF.

This clonotype was observed once. A junction boundary mismatches the germline segment, possibly from a read error. The V gene is TRBV2, the J gene TRBJ2-7, with D perhaps matching TRBD1 (6 bases). This CDR3 contains 15 residues. Germline V gene data show CDR1 as SNHLY and CDR2 as FYNNEI. This CDR3 reads CASSGNRAVSYERHF. In DNA form, the CDR3 reads TGTGCCAGCAGTGGGAACAGGGCGGTCTCCTATGAGCGGCACTTC.

Points on this clonotype: One end of the junction varies from germline; a read error may be responsible. The rearrangement joins TRBV11-2 to TRBJ2-5; D is possibly TRBD2 (5 bases). CDR1 and CDR2 (germline): SGHAT, FQNNGV. CDR3 length equals 16 residues. The CDR3 DNA follows: TGTGCCAGCAGCCAAACTCCTGGCAGGAGGAGAGAGACCCAATACTTC. It is translated as CASSQTPGRRRETQYF. Based on the CDR3 plus reference TRBV11-2 and TRBJ2-5, the full variable domain is EAGVAQSPRYKIIEKRQSVAFWCNPISGHATLYWYQQILGQGPKLLIQFQNNGVVDDSQLPKDRFSAERLKGVDSTLKIQPAKLEDSAVYLCASSQTPGRRRETQYFGPGTRLLVL.